A selection of T cell receptor beta chains follows, all from one sample in a study of CD8+CD57+ T cells in acquired aplastic anemia. TCRdb re-called the reads with MiXCR, one entry per CDR3 protein. The repertoire holds hundreds of thousands of distinct CDR3 sequences, with roughly 68% as singletons. Sequencing used sorted CD4+, CD8+, or CD8+CD57+ T cells (not recorded which) from PBMCs. The receptors were sampled from a human donor in good health, serving as a control. Each CDR3 is given with its conserved first and last residue. The order of the fields is clone size, J gene, V gene, CDR3 protein. Size tells how often a clone was seen (once, few, many) or the class of an expanded clone, and some rows leave it out.

abundance: NA
j_gene: TRBJ1-2
v_gene: TRBV19
CDR3aa: CASSIAWDSALYGYTF

abundance: few
j_gene: TRBJ2-5
v_gene: TRBV24-1
CDR3aa: CATGAGDSETQYF

abundance: NA
j_gene: TRBJ1-5
v_gene: TRBV15
CDR3aa: CATSREGAYQPQHF

abundance: NA
j_gene: TRBJ1-2
v_gene: TRBV19
CDR3aa: CASSTRTRGQGGYTF

abundance: NA
j_gene: TRBJ1-1
v_gene: TRBV9
CDR3aa: CASSVGGGSYNEAFF

abundance: NA
j_gene: TRBJ1-2
v_gene: TRBV2
CDR3aa: CVSSAAWETGYTF

abundance: NA
j_gene: TRBJ2-7
v_gene: TRBV7-3
CDR3aa: CASSLVTRDGYEQYF

abundance: NA
j_gene: TRBJ2-7
v_gene: TRBV7-8
CDR3aa: CASSSGDGNNYEQYF

abundance: NA
j_gene: TRBJ2-7
v_gene: TRBV19
CDR3aa: CASSAPGLAHYEQYF

abundance: many
j_gene: TRBJ2-1
v_gene: TRBV6-6
CDR3aa: CASRPPWGQGEQFF

abundance: many
j_gene: TRBJ2-1
v_gene: TRBV2
CDR3aa: CASSPGTGTYNEQFF

abundance: NA
j_gene: TRBJ1-1
v_gene: TRBV20-1
CDR3aa: CSAKDEAQGAEAFF

abundance: NA
j_gene: TRBJ2-7
v_gene: TRBV20-1
CDR3aa: CSARSGGLSSYEQYF

abundance: many
j_gene: TRBJ1-1
v_gene: TRBV12-3/TRBV12-4
CDR3aa: CASRSTTNTEAFF

abundance: NA
j_gene: TRBJ2-1
v_gene: TRBV7-7
CDR3aa: CASNLGGTSDSEQFF

abundance: NA
j_gene: TRBJ1-2
v_gene: TRBV14
CDR3aa: CASSLRDRRRGGDTF

abundance: NA
j_gene: TRBJ2-1
v_gene: TRBV7-3
CDR3aa: CASSPLRGTMTAPFF

abundance: NA
j_gene: TRBJ1-6
v_gene: TRBV2
CDR3aa: CASSETGPLDDNSPLHF

abundance: NA
j_gene: TRBJ1-4
v_gene: TRBV6-1
CDR3aa: CAIAESDEKLFF

abundance: NA
j_gene: TRBJ2-7
v_gene: TRBV20-1
CDR3aa: CSVASESQYYF

abundance: once
j_gene: TRBJ2-2
v_gene: TRBV2
CDR3aa: CASSRDQGAPAGELFF

abundance: many
j_gene: TRBJ2-5
v_gene: TRBV6-5
CDR3aa: CASTSIGVRGSQGETQYF

abundance: few
j_gene: TRBJ2-7
v_gene: TRBV9
CDR3aa: CASSVNGGREQYF

abundance: NA
j_gene: NA
v_gene: TRBV19
CDR3aa: CASSTGPYASPLHF

abundance: few
j_gene: TRBJ1-1
v_gene: TRBV7-6
CDR3aa: CASSWDRNTEAFF

abundance: NA
j_gene: TRBJ1-6
v_gene: TRBV11-2
CDR3aa: CASSLVGQENSPLHF

abundance: NA
j_gene: TRBJ1-6
v_gene: TRBV12-3/TRBV12-4
CDR3aa: CASSPEGGSYNSPLHF

abundance: NA
j_gene: TRBJ2-7
v_gene: TRBV20-1
CDR3aa: CSADRTTAGEQYF

abundance: NA
j_gene: TRBJ2-7
v_gene: TRBV19
CDR3aa: CAISKGMEQYF